These 21 T cell receptor beta chains share one sample of origin, sequenced in a study of cytomegalovirus exposure and HLA in healthy donors. The PCR used 60 Vbeta and 13 Jbeta primers. The method was immunoSEQ multiplex PCR; TCRdb's version includes in-frame clones alone and lacks a portion of them. There are around 110,000 clones in the sample; around 84% occur only once, and about a fifth lies in the top ten. The specimen was PBMCs. The source of these receptors is a man aged 25 to 40 in good health and CMV-seropositive.

This clone was seen only a few times. V and J are TRBV7-5 and TRBJ1-1. TRBV7-5 is a pseudogene segment. The CDR3 totals 16 residues. The CDR3 reads CVRSLEVGVEDTEAFF. CDR3 in DNA: TGTGTCAGAAGCTTAGAGGTCGGGGTGGAAGACACTGAAGCTTTCTTT.

V usage is TRBV7-9 and J usage is TRBJ2-5; 13 bases agree with TRBD2. Looked up from germline, CDR1 is SEHNR and CDR2 is FQNEAQ (reference sequence). The length of the CDR3 is 17 residues. Unmatched junction bases numbered 3, after V lost 1 base and J lost 1 base. CDR3 sequence reads: CASSLGWTSGGQETQYF. In DNA, the CDR3 is TGTGCCAGCAGCTTAGGTTGGACTAGCGGGGGCCAAGAGACCCAGTACTTC.

This rearrangement joins TRBV10-2 to TRBJ1-4; D is unclear. CDR3 length: 16 residues. Trimming took 0 bases from V and 4 from J, leaving 12 bases between them. CDR1 WSHSY and CDR2 SAAADI come from the germline V gene. CDR3: CASSESVTSNNEKLFF. CDR3 nucleotide sequence: TGCGCCAGCAGTGAGTCGGTTACAAGTAATAATGAAAAACTGTTTTTT.

The J gene is TRBJ1-6, the V gene TRBV28, with 8 positions matching TRBD1. The germline gives CDR1 MDHEN, CDR2 SYDVKM. The CDR3 is made up of 15 amino acids. The J segment lost 10 bases and the V segment lost 4 bases, leaving 9 bases of the junction unmatched. DNA for the CDR3: TGTGCCAGCAGTTCCGGGACAGGACAGATCTCACCCCTCCACTTT. It encodes CASSSGTGQISPLHF. Combining the CDR3 with reference TRBV28 and TRBJ1-6 gives the whole variable domain DVKVTQSSRYLVKRTGEKVFLECVQDMDHENMFWYRQDPGLGLRLIYFSYDVKMKEKGDIPEGYSVSREKKERFSLILESASTNQTSMYLCASSSGTGQISPLHFGNGTRLTVT.

This clone appeared a single time. The chain combines TRBV28 with TRBJ1-2, with a tentative D call TRBD1 (6 bases). Germline V lookup: CDR1 MDHEN, CDR2 SYDVKM. V was cut by 6 bases and J by 8 bases, with 22 bases left in between. The CDR3 runs 15 residues. CDR3 DNA: TGTGCCAGCAGCCCTACTCCGGGACACGGTTTCGGCTACACCTTC. It codes for CASSPTPGHGFGYTF.

The gene calls are TRBV7-9 and TRBJ2-4, with D unclear. V was trimmed by 3 bases and J by 0 bases, leaving 9 bases between them. CDR3 length: 15 residues. Germline V lookup: CDR1 SEHNR, CDR2 FQNEAQ (reference sequence). The CDR3 is CASSFPPVAKNIQYF. CDR3 DNA: TGTGCCAGCAGCTTTCCCCCAGTAGCCAAAAACATTCAGTACTTC.

This clone showed up just once. This chain uses TRBV2 with TRBJ1-2, with D unclear. V shed 8 bases and J shed 5 bases, with 15 bases lying between them. The germline CDR1 and CDR2 sequences are SNHLY and FYNNEI. The CDR3 contains 13 residues. This chain's CDR3 is CASVYLPEYGYTF. Written as DNA, the CDR3 is TGTGCCAGCGTATACCTGCCCGAGTATGGCTACACCTTC.

This sequence joins TRBV7-8 and TRBJ2-1; 13 nucleotides align to TRBD2. The CDR3 is 19 residues long. The germline gives CDR1 SGHVS, CDR2 FQNEAQ. V was clipped by 5 bases and J by 4 bases; unmatched bases: 14. This chain's CDR3 is CASSARLAGGPHLYNEQFF. CDR3 bases: TGTGCCAGCAGCGCAAGACTAGCGGGGGGCCCCCACCTATACAATGAGCAGTTCTTC.

The rearrangement uses TRBV7-6 and TRBJ2-5, with D perhaps matching TRBD1 (6 bases). The CDR3 has 13 amino acids. V was pared by 3 bases and J by 5 bases, with 10 bases between. Germline V gene sequence: CDR1 SGHVS, CDR2 FNYEAQ. CDR3 sequence (DNA): TGTGCCAGCAGCTTGGGGGCGCGGGAGACCCAGTACTTC. Its protein product is CASSLGARETQYF.

This clone was counted once. The CDR3 nucleotides are TGCGCCAGCAGCTTGCGGACAGGGGCGTATGGCTACACCTTC. Translated, it gives CASSLRTGAYGYTF. This chain joins TRBV5-1 and TRBJ1-2; 9 nucleotides match TRBD1. Germline V CDR1 and CDR2: SGHRS, YFSETQ. The V segment lost 1 base and the J segment 5 bases; nucleotides outside the gene matches: 3. CDR3 length equals 14 residues. The full variable domain, rest sourced from reference TRBV5-1 and TRBJ1-2, is KAGVTQTPRYLIKTRGQQVTLSCSPISGHRSVSWYQQTPGQGLQFLFEYFSETQRNKGNFPGRFSGRQFSNSRSEMNVSTLELGDSALYLCASSLRTGAYGYTFGSGTRLTVV.

The V call is TRBV30, the J call TRBJ1-2; TRBD1 agrees at 7 bases. This CDR3 contains 16 residues. Germline V gene lookup returns CDR1 GTSNPN and CDR2 SVGIG (reference sequence). The V gene end was trimmed by 3 bases and the J gene end by 1 base; junction bases not matched to a gene: 11. CDR3 protein: CAWRSPGQLFNYGYTF. DNA of the CDR3: TGTGCCTGGAGGTCACCGGGACAGCTTTTTAACTATGGCTACACCTTC.

Turning to this clone: Its ends do not fully match the called genes, so a read error is possible. The chain is built from TRBV7-6 and TRBJ1-2; 10 bases align to TRBD1. This CDR3 has 16 amino acids. Per the germline V gene, CDR1 is SGHVS and CDR2 is FNYEAQ. As DNA, the CDR3 is TGTGCCAGCAGCTCCACCGACAGGGGGCTCAACTACGGCTACACCTTC. It codes for CASSSTDRGLNYGYTF.

By sample share, this clone is medium-sized. The chain joins TRBV10-3 to TRBJ2-3, with 8 bases identical to TRBD2. Trimming took 2 bases from V and 2 from J; bases not matched to a gene: 3. Germline V CDR1 and CDR2: ENHRY, SYGVKD. The CDR3 contains 15 residues. CDR3 residues: CAISEPLAATDTQYF. The CDR3, as DNA: TGTGCCATCAGTGAGCCACTAGCGGCCACAGATACGCAGTATTTT.

The chain couples TRBV10-3 to TRBJ2-6; D unclear. Trimming removed 3 bases from V and 0 bases from J, with 9 bases in between. Germline lookup yields CDR1 ENHRY and CDR2 SYGVKD. The CDR3 runs to 16 residues. CDR3 residues: CAISDSIASGANVLTF. The CDR3 DNA follows: TGTGCCATCAGTGATAGTATCGCCTCTGGGGCCAACGTCCTGACTTTC.

The chain carries TRBV6-1 and TRBJ1-4, with TRBD1 identical over 7 bases. The CDR3 has 14 amino acids. V lost 6 bases and J lost 4; bases outside the gene matches: 5. Germline V lookup: CDR1 MNHNS, CDR2 SASEGT. In nucleotides, the CDR3 is TGTGCCAGCAGCCCGGGACAGCGTAATGAAAAACTGTTTTTT. It translates to CASSPGQRNEKLFF.

This chain uses TRBV11-2 with TRBJ2-5, with D unclear. CDR1 and CDR2 (germline): SGHAT, FQNNGV. The CDR3 runs to 13 residues. V lost 5 bases, J lost 0 bases, and 7 bases lay in between. The CDR3 region has the DNA TGTGCCAGCAGCCCCCCGTACCAAGAGACCCAGTACTTC. Translating gives CASSPPYQETQYF.

The rearrangement links TRBV5-1 to TRBJ2-1; TRBD2 matches 11 bases. This CDR3 is built from 15 residues. The germline CDR1 and CDR2 sequences are SGHRS and YFSETQ. V shed 3 bases, J shed 12 bases, and the junction held 11 bases outside the gene matches. CDR3 nucleotides: TGCGCCAGCAGCTGGGGGACTAGCGGTCCTCGGGGGCAGTTCTTC. This codes for CASSWGTSGPRGQFF.

J is TRBJ2-3 and V is TRBV2; 11 bases are shared with TRBD2. The germline V gene has CDR1 SNHLY and CDR2 FYNNEI. V dropped 5 bases and J dropped 6; count of bases not matched to a gene: 4. CDR3 size: 14 residues. The CDR3 DNA reads TGTGCCAGCAGTACAAGACTAGCGGGGGATACGCAGTATTTT. Its protein product is CASSTRLAGDTQYF. Together with reference TRBV2 and TRBJ2-3, the CDR3 gives the full variable domain: EPEVTQTPSHQVTQMGQEVILRCVPISNHLYFYWYRQILGQKVEFLVSFYNNEISEKSEIFDDQFSVERPDGSNFTLKIRSTKLEDSAMYFCASSTRLAGDTQYFGPGTRLTVL.

The chain carries TRBV7-8 and TRBJ2-5; TRBD1 matches at 9 bases. There are 14 residues in the CDR3. V shed 5 bases and J 2 bases; nucleotides not matched to a gene: 3. CDR1 is SGHVS and CDR2 is FQNEAQ in the germline V gene. CDR3 in amino acids: CASSPGQGQETQYF. The CDR3 bases are TGTGCCAGCAGCCCGGGACAGGGACAAGAGACCCAGTACTTC.

The chain joins TRBV5-8 to TRBJ2-1; TRBD1 matches 7 bases. The CDR3 is 15 amino acids. V lost 1 base and J lost 4; bases outside the gene matches: 5. The germline V gene has CDR1 SGHTS and CDR2 YDEGEE. CDR3 protein: CASSLRGTEYNEQFF. The CDR3, as DNA: TGTGCCAGCAGCTTGAGAGGGACAGAATACAATGAGCAGTTCTTC.

In its sample, this clone was seen a few times. CDR3 coding DNA: TGCGCCAGCAGCCCCAATCAGGGGAACTATGGCTACACCTTC. It encodes CASSPNQGNYGYTF. The chain joins TRBV5-1 to TRBJ1-2; perhaps TRBD1 as D (6 bases). The CDR3 runs 14 residues. Germline loops: CDR1 SGHRS, CDR2 YFSETQ. The V end lost 4 bases, the J end lost 2 bases, and 12 bases lay between the germline ends.